These 21 T cell receptor beta chains were all obtained from the same sample, sequenced in a study of cytotoxic CD8 clonotypes in ibrutinib-treated CLL. The method was immunoSEQ multiplex PCR; TCRdb's version includes in-frame clones alone and lacks a portion of them. This sample has approximately 45,000 clones, with nearly 70% found just once. Source: PBMCs, taken after 12 months of ibrutinib treatment. These receptors all come from a human donor with chronic lymphocytic leukemia.

The chain employs TRBV6-6 and TRBJ1-4, with D perhaps matching TRBD1 (5 bases). The CDR3 loop spans 16 amino acids. Trimming left V 6 bases short and J 0 bases short, with 14 bases between. Germline CDR1 is MNHNY and CDR2 is SVGAGI (reference sequence). In nucleotides, the CDR3 is TGTGCCAGCAGCTTGGGACGGCCTGCAACTAATGAAAAACTGTTTTTT. Encoded protein: CASSLGRPATNEKLFF.

The chain has TRBV5-4 and TRBJ2-1, with 7 bases lining up with TRBD2. V trimming: 0 bases; J trimming: 6 bases; junction bases outside the gene matches: 9. The CDR3 runs to 16 residues. Germline V lookup: CDR1 SGHNT, CDR2 YYREEE (reference sequence). CDR3 nucleotide sequence: TGTGCCAGCAGCTTGGGGCGCGGGAGTGTGGTCAATGAGCAGTTCTTC. As protein: CASSLGRGSVVNEQFF.

V usage is TRBV7-6 and J usage is TRBJ1-4; TRBD1 agrees at 9 bases. Trimming took 3 bases from V and 2 from J; bases not matched to a gene: 4. Looked up from germline, CDR1 is SGHVS and CDR2 is FNYEAQ. This CDR3 is 16 amino acids long. The CDR3 coding sequence is TGTGCCAGCAGCTTCGGACAGGGGAAGACTAATGAAAAACTGTTTTTT. Its protein product is CASSFGQGKTNEKLFF.

The chain carries TRBV10-1 and TRBJ1-1; no definite D call. V was shortened by 0 bases and J by 6 bases, with 11 bases between the two germline ends. Germline CDR1 and CDR2: WNHNN and SYGVQD (reference sequence). The CDR3 totals 14 residues. The CDR3 nucleotides are TGCGCCAGCAGTGAGTCGATCGAGGGCGCTGAAGCTTTCTTT. This sequence encodes CASSESIEGAEAFF.

V and J are TRBV7-2 and TRBJ2-7, with TRBD1 matching 10 bases. V was clipped by 5 bases and J by 2 bases; unmatched bases: 9. The CDR3 has 16 amino acids. Germline V gene lookup returns CDR1 SGHTA and CDR2 FQGNSA. The CDR3 here is CASSAAWGQGTYEQYF. The CDR3, as DNA: TGTGCCAGCAGCGCGGCGTGGGGACAGGGGACCTACGAGCAGTACTTC.

The chain combines TRBV7-2 with TRBJ1-4; D gene uncertain. Per the germline V gene, CDR1 is SGHTA and CDR2 is FQGNSA. The CDR3 extends over 13 amino acids. The germline V and J ends were trimmed by 2 bases and 8 bases, with 9 bases remaining between them. The DNA of the CDR3 is TGTGCCAGCAGCTTATTCATGGGGGAAAAACTGTTTTTT. Its protein is CASSLFMGEKLFF.

This sequence joins TRBV10-3 and TRBJ2-3, with 9 bases fitting TRBD1. Losses at the gene ends were 0 bases for V and 1 base for J; bases not matched to a gene: 2. Germline V gene lookup returns CDR1 ENHRY and CDR2 SYGVKD. The CDR3 is made up of 16 amino acids. CDR3 loop: CAISESWTGGTDTQYF. CDR3 nucleotides: TGTGCCATCAGTGAGTCCTGGACAGGGGGCACAGATACGCAGTATTTT.

V is TRBV5-4 and J is TRBJ1-4; D might be TRBD1 (6 bases). From germline, CDR1 is SGHNT and CDR2 YYREEE (reference sequence). The CDR3 length is 15 residues. Deletions cut 0 bases from V and 8 bases from J, with 14 bases between. CDR3 nucleotide sequence: TGTGCCAGCAGCTTGGATTCAGGGGTTAGAGAAAAACTGTTTTTT. This codes for CASSLDSGVREKLFF. The entire variable domain, with the rest obtained from reference TRBV5-4 and TRBJ1-4, is as follows: ETGVTQSPTHLIKTRGQQVTLRCSSQSGHNTVSWYQQALGQGPQFIFQYYREEENGRGNFPPRFSGLQFPNYSSELNVNALELDDSALYLCASSLDSGVREKLFFGSGTQLSVL.

On this clone: A read error may account for a junction end that differs from germline. Distinct nucleotide sequences in the sample also encode this CDR3. CDR3 bases: TGTGCCAGCTCCTGGGCGGGGAGCCCGAACTATGGCTATACCTTC. Amino acids: CASSWAGSPNYGYTF. The chain has TRBV9 and TRBJ1-2, with D unresolved. The CDR3 has 15 residues. CDR1 and CDR2 (germline): SGDLS, YYNGEE.

V usage is TRBV27 and J usage is TRBJ1-1; 7 nucleotides agree with TRBD1. V shed 6 bases and J 0 bases; nucleotides not matched to a gene: 4. The CDR3 is 14 amino acids. CDR1 is MNHEY and CDR2 is SMNVEV in the germline V gene (reference sequence). In DNA, the CDR3 is TGTGCCAGCAGAATGGACAGGATGAACACTGAAGCTTTCTTT. It yields the protein CASRMDRMNTEAFF.

This clone was seen a handful of times. The V gene is TRBV5-1, the J gene TRBJ2-3, with D unclear. V lost 2 bases to trimming and J lost 2 bases, with 9 bases between them. CDR3 length equals 14 residues. The germline gives CDR1 SGHRS, CDR2 YFSETQ. DNA for the CDR3: TGCGCCAGCAGCTTCGGTGAAAACACAGATACGCAGTATTTT. This codes for CASSFGENTDTQYF.

J is TRBJ1-2 and V is TRBV30; D ambiguous. This CDR3 has 12 residues. The ends were cut back, 2 bases at V and 8 bases at J, with 12 bases in the middle. The germline gives CDR1 GTSNPN, CDR2 SVGIG (reference sequence). In DNA, the CDR3 is TGTGCCTGGAGTTTCTTAGGGAGCGGCTACACCTTC. Translation: CAWSFLGSGYTF.

J is TRBJ2-5 and V is TRBV2, with D unclear. The CDR3 totals 11 residues. Trimming cost V 8 bases and J 5 bases, with 9 bases left between them. Germline-derived CDR1 and CDR2 are SNHLY and FYNNEI. The DNA for the CDR3 is TGTGCCAGCCACGTGCATGAGACCCAGTACTTC. Translation: CASHVHETQYF.

The table lists this clone with a few counts. The rearrangement uses TRBV18 and TRBJ1-2, with a tentative D call TRBD1 (5 bases). The CDR3 is made up of 13 amino acids. Germline CDR1 KGHSH, CDR2 LQKENI. V shed 2 bases and J shed 7 bases, with 11 bases lying between them. CDR3 sequence (DNA): TGTGCCAGCTCACCAGAACAGGATGGTGGCTACACCTTC. Translation: CASSPEQDGGYTF.

This clone has just one count. The J gene is TRBJ2-1, the V gene TRBV29-1; D could derive from TRBD1 or TRBD2 (6 bases each). Per the germline V gene, CDR1 is SQVTM and CDR2 is ANQGSEA. Trimming stripped 7 bases from V and 3 bases from J, with 10 bases between. The CDR3 length is 12 residues. CDR3 nucleotide sequence: TGCAGCGGCGGGGACAACTACAATGAGCAGTTCTTC. This gives the protein CSGGDNYNEQFF.

The chain recombines TRBV29-1 with TRBJ2-2, with a possible D match to TRBD1 (5 bases). The V gene's germline CDR1 is SQVTM and CDR2 ANQGSEA. CDR3 length: 15 amino acids. Trimming stripped 5 bases from V and 0 bases from J, with 13 bases between. The CDR3 DNA reads as TGCAGCGTTATTACAGGAATGACGAACACCGGGGAGCTGTTTTTT. Translated, it gives CSVITGMTNTGELFF.

The chain recombines TRBV5-8 with TRBJ2-2; 10 bases are shared with TRBD2. This CDR3 is 16 amino acids long. The germline V gene has CDR1 SGHTS and CDR2 YDEGEE. V trimming: 4 bases; J trimming: 5 bases; junction bases outside the gene matches: 8. The DNA of the CDR3 is TGTGCCAGCAGCGCCCTGACTAGCGGGCCTACCGGGGAGCTGTTTTTT. This translates into CASSALTSGPTGELFF.

The rearrangement links TRBV2 to TRBJ2-5, with TRBD1 identical over 10 bases. Germline V gene lookup returns CDR1 SNHLY and CDR2 FYNNEI. This CDR3 comprises 18 residues. The junction had 17 bases not matched to a gene; V was cut back by 6 bases and J by 4 bases. CDR3: CASSDAGQGRISTETQYF. In nucleotides, the CDR3 is TGTGCCAGCAGCGATGCGGGACAGGGGCGTATTAGTACAGAGACCCAGTACTTC.

V and J are TRBV9 and TRBJ1-4, with D hard to call. The CDR3 sequence is 15 residues long. Per germline, CDR1 SGDLS and CDR2 YYNGEE. V was clipped by 0 bases and J by 0 bases, with 6 bases between them. CDR3 in amino acids: CASSVDRTTNEKLFF. CDR3 bases: TGTGCCAGCAGCGTAGACCGAACAACTAATGAAAAACTGTTTTTT.

The rearrangement links TRBV25-1 to TRBJ1-2, with TRBD1 matching 8 bases. V was pared by 4 bases and J by 6 bases, with 4 bases of the junction left unmatched. The CDR3 is made up of 13 amino acids. Germline-derived CDR1 and CDR2 are MGHDK and SYGVNS. The CDR3 sequence: CASSGQGFNGYTF. The CDR3 nucleotides read TGTGCCAGCAGTGGACAGGGGTTTAATGGCTACACCTTC.

This chain joins TRBV6-6 and TRBJ2-3; D not resolved. With 6 bases removed from V and 4 bases from J, the gap between germline ends came to 8 bases. The germline V gene has CDR1 MNHNY and CDR2 SVGAGI (reference sequence). CDR3 length: 12 amino acids. CDR3 nucleotide sequence: TGTGCCAGCAGCGCCAAATCAGATACGCAGTATTTT. Protein product: CASSAKSDTQYF.